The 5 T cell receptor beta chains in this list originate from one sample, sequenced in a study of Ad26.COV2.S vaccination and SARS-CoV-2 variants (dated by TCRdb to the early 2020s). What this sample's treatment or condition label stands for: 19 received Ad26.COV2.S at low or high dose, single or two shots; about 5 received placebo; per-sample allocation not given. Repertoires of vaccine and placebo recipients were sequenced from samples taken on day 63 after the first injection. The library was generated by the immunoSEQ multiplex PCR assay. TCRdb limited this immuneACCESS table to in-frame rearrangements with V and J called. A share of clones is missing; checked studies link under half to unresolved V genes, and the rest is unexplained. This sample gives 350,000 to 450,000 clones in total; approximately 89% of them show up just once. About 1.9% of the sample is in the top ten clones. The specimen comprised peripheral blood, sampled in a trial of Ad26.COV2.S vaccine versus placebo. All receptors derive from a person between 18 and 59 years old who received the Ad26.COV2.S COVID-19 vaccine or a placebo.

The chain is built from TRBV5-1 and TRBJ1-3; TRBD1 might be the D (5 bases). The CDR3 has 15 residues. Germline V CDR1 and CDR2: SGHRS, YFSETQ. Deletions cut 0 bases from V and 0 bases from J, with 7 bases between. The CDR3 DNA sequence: TGCGCCAGCAGCTTGGAGAGGGGCTCTGGAAACACCATATATTTT. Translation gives CASSLERGSGNTIYF.

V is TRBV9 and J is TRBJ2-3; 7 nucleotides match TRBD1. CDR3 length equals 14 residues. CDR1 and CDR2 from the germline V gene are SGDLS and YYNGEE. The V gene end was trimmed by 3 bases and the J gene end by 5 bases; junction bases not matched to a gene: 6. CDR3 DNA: TGTGCCAGCAGCGAGACAGGGCGGGTAGATACGCAGTATTTT. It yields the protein CASSETGRVDTQYF.

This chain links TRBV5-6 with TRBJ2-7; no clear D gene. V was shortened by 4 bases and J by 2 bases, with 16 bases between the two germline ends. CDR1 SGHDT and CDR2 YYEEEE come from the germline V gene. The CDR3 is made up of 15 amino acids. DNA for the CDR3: TGTGCCAGCAGCCCGGATCCCCGGATCCCCTACGAGCAGTACTTC. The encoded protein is CASSPDPRIPYEQYF.

The chain's CDR3 is CASSPGKLGIGYEQYF. The CDR3 coding sequence is TGTGCCAGCAGTCCCGGGAAGTTGGGGATTGGCTACGAGCAGTACTTC. The genes are TRBV28 and TRBJ2-7; possibly TRBD2 for D (5 bases). CDR1 is MDHEN, CDR2 SYDVKM, per germline. Trimming removed 5 bases from V and 3 bases from J, with 20 bases in between. The CDR3 loop spans 16 amino acids. Full variable domain (remainder filled in from reference TRBV28 and TRBJ2-7): DVKVTQSSRYLVKRTGEKVFLECVQDMDHENMFWYRQDPGLGLRLIYFSYDVKMKEKGDIPEGYSVSREKKERFSLILESASTNQTSMYLCASSPGKLGIGYEQYFGPGTRLTVT.

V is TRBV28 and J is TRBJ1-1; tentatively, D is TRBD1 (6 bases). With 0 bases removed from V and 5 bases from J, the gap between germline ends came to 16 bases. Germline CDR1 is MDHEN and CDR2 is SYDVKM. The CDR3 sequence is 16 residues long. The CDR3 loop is CASSLWQGMGWTEAFF. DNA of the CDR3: TGTGCCAGCAGTTTATGGCAGGGGATGGGTTGGACTGAAGCTTTCTTT.